This TCR beta chain is drawn from a study of T cells after yellow fever vaccination. Study details: Where fractions had low cell numbers, libraries were prepared from them with the SMART-Seq v4 Ultra Low Input RNA kit.

A word on this clonotype: Its antigen remains unknown.

General observations from the study: The bulk population could contribute abundant contaminating clonotypes to FACS-sorted repertoires. CD4 and CD8 compartments shared a small share of clonotypes.

Template-switching 5'RACE yielded the TCR cDNA; a universal primer site and UMIs were added in the process. MiXCR, applied by TCRdb to the 5' RACE reads, yields one record per CDR3 protein. Counted here are some 340,000 distinct CDR3 sequences, around 10% occurring once; the ten biggest clones make up under 4%. CDR1 and CDR2 from the germline V gene are SGHKS and YYEKEE (reference sequence). The CDR3 is 14 residues long. V dropped 4 bases and J dropped 4; count of bases not matched to a gene: 7. The origin of this receptor is a young man who received the YFV17D yellow fever vaccine. The sequenced sample was CD4+ T cells sorted from PBMCs, obtained 45 days after the yellow fever booster vaccination. The rearrangement links TRBV5-5 to TRBJ2-7, with TRBD1 matching 8 bases. The CDR3 DNA reads TGTGCCAGCAGCCTGGGACAGGCGATATACGAGCAGTACTTC. Translated: CASSLGQAIYEQYF.